These 2 T cell receptor beta chains were sequenced from one sample in a study of cytomegalovirus exposure and HLA in healthy donors. Amplification used 60 Vbeta primers and 13 Jbeta primers. Profiled with immunoSEQ multiplex PCR; TCRdb holds only in-frame clones, not every one. The sample yields some 150,000 clones, roughly 80% seen once. The sequenced sample consisted of PBMCs. The receptors derive from a man aged 25 to 45 in good health and CMV-seropositive.

This clone turned up a few times. V gene TRBV28 combines with J gene TRBJ1-6, with D possibly TRBD1 on 6 matching bases. The germline CDR1 and CDR2 sequences are MDHEN and SYDVKM. The CDR3 is 13 amino acids. Trimming shortened V by 5 bases and J by 7 bases, and 9 bases separated the two germline ends. CDR3 in amino acids: CASSLTGNSPLHF. The CDR3 region has the DNA TGTGCCAGCAGTCTTACAGGGAATTCACCCCTCCACTTT.

This rearrangement joins TRBV7-9 to TRBJ2-3; TRBD1 aligns across 7 bases. This CDR3 region has 14 residues. The V and J ends lost 5 bases and 3 bases, in that order; junction bases with no gene match: 5. Per the germline V gene, CDR1 is SEHNR and CDR2 is FQNEAQ (reference sequence). CDR3 bases: TGTGCCAGCAGCCTAGACAGGGAAACAGATACGCAGTATTTT. This gives the protein CASSLDRETDTQYF.